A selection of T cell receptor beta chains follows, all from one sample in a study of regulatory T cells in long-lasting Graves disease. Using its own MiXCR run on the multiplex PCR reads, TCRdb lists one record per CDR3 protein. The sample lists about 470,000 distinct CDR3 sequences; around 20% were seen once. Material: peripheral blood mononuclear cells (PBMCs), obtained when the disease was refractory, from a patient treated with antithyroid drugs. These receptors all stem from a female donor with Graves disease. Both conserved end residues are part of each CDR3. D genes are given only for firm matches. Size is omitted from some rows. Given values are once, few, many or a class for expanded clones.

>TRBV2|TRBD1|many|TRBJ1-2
TGTGCCAGCAGGGGGGACAGTCGCTATGGCTACACCTTC
CASRGDSRYGYTF
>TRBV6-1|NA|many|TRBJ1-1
TGTGCCAGCAGCGAAGAACGCCCTTTAGTCGCAGGGGAAAACACTGAAGCTTTCTTT
CASSEERPLVAGENTEAFF
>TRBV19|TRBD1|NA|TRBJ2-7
TGTGCCAGTAGTATCTCGGGACAGGGGTACTACGAGCAGTACTTC
CASSISGQGYYEQYF
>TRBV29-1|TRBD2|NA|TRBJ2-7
TGCAGCGTTGAAACCGGAGCGGGAGTGGGCTACGAGCAGTACTTC
CSVETGAGVGYEQYF
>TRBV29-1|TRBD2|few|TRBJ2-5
TGCAGCGTTAAGGCGGGGGGGGGGGAGACCCAGTACTTC
CSVKAGGGETQYF
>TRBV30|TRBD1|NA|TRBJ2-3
TGTGCCTGTAGACAGGGGGCCACAGGTACGCAGTATTTT
CACRQGATGTQYF
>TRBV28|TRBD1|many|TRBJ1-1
TGTGCCAGCAGGTCCGGGACAGGGAACACTGAAGCTTTCTTT
CASRSGTGNTEAFF
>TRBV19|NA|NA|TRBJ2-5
TGTGCCAGTAGTATTGCAGGGATGAGTGAGACCCAGTACTTC
CASSIAGMSETQYF
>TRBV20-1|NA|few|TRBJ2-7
TGCAGTGCCGACCCAGGCGGGACATTCAGCGAGCAGTACTTC
CSADPGGTFSEQYF
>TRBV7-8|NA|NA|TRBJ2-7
TGTGCCAGCAGCTTCGCGTGGCTTTCCAGTTACGGGCAGTACTTC
CASSFAWLSSYGQYF